Shown below are 30 T cell receptor beta chains from a single sample sequenced in a study of CXCR3-negative and CXCR3-positive naive CD8 T cells. Study results and caveats: TRB CDR3s of CXCR3-positive naive cells were more hydrophobic than those of CXCR3-negative naive cells.

UMI-labeled 5' RACE TRB cDNA libraries were prepared from the cells. From its re-call of the 5' RACE reads, TCRdb lists each CDR3 protein once, without DNA. The sample table includes tens of thousands of distinct CDR3 sequences. No cognate antigen is known for these TCRs. Material for sequencing was naive CXCR3+ CD8+ T cells from blood. The subset: CD45RO-CCR7+CD27+CD95- naive CD8+ T cells expressing CXCR3 (TNR3+). These receptors were collected from a human donor in good health. Some clones in this sample may be carry-over from other donors' samples.

This sequence joins TRBV20-1 and TRBJ2-5; as DNA is missing, the TRBD1 call by TCRdb cannot be tested. In germline, CDR1 is DFQATT, CDR2 SNEGSKA (reference sequence). This CDR3 spans 18 amino acids. This CDR3 reads CSAVDTDRDRAFLETQYF.

The V call is TRBV3-1, the J call TRBJ2-1. CDR3 length: 15 residues. In germline, CDR1 is LGHDT, CDR2 YNNKEL (reference sequence). The CDR3 loop is CASSEGELHYNEQFF.

The J gene is TRBJ2-7, the V gene TRBV29-1. CDR1 SQVTM and CDR2 ANQGSEA come from the germline V gene. The CDR3 is made up of 12 amino acids. The CDR3 loop reads CSARQSSYEQYF.

The rearrangement links TRBV6-5 to TRBJ2-5; the TCRdb D gene call, TRBD1, has no DNA to confirm it. The CDR3 has 13 amino acids. Germline CDR1 MNHEY, CDR2 SVGAGI. The CDR3 is CASMRLGEETQYF.

This sequence joins TRBV27 and TRBJ1-2. Germline V CDR1 and CDR2: MNHEY, SMNVEV (reference sequence). The CDR3 is 16 amino acids. CDR3 residues: CASSSVSASTGYGYTF.

This chain uses TRBV20-1 with TRBJ2-1. Germline V gene lookup returns CDR1 DFQATT and CDR2 SNEGSKA (reference sequence). This CDR3 has 13 residues. CDR3 in amino acids: CSATFRSYNEQFF.

The rearrangement links TRBV29-1 to TRBJ2-7. Germline lookup yields CDR1 SQVTM and CDR2 ANQGSEA. There are 13 residues in the CDR3. CDR3 sequence reads: CSVEVDGSYEQYF.

V is TRBV18 and J is TRBJ2-2; the TRBD1 assignment by TCRdb is unverifiable without DNA. The CDR3 is 16 amino acids. Looked up from germline, CDR1 is KGHSH and CDR2 is LQKENI. CDR3: CASSPPYLSRTGELFF.

This rearrangement joins TRBV20-1 to TRBJ2-5; TCRdb returns TRBD1, unconfirmable since there is no DNA. CDR3 length equals 15 residues. Germline V gene lookup returns CDR1 DFQATT and CDR2 SNEGSKA (reference sequence). The CDR3: CSARVPLSSSETQYF.

The chain is built from TRBV4-3 and TRBJ2-3. The CDR3 is 13 amino acids. Germline V gene data show CDR1 as LGHNA and CDR2 as YSLEER. This chain's CDR3 is CASSGLTADTQYF.

CDR3 residues: CAISESGAWEQFF. J is TRBJ2-1 and V is TRBV10-3. Germline assignment: CDR1 ENHRY and CDR2 SYGVKD. The CDR3 totals 13 residues.

This rearrangement joins TRBV6-5 to TRBJ1-2; TCRdb indicates TRBD1, and absent DNA this call remains unverified. Per germline, CDR1 MNHEY and CDR2 SVGAGI. CDR3 length equals 14 residues. The CDR3 reads CASSSTGTNYGYTF.

The chain recombines TRBV3-1 with TRBJ2-7; the TCRdb call, TRBD2, lacks DNA for checking. The germline V gene has CDR1 LGHDT and CDR2 YNNKEL (reference sequence). CDR3 length equals 16 residues. The chain's CDR3 is CASSQRPGLVVSEQYF.

The rearrangement joins TRBV20-1 to TRBJ2-7; the D call of TRBD1 rests on TCRdb alone, since no DNA is present to check it. CDR3 size: 15 residues. Per the germline V gene, CDR1 is DFQATT and CDR2 is SNEGSKA (reference sequence). CDR3 residues: CSARDEGRTEYEQYF.

This chain joins TRBV12-3 or TRBV12-4 and TRBJ1-1. This CDR3 region has 15 residues. CDR3 region: CASSLSAGLGTEAFF.

The J gene is TRBJ1-1, the V gene TRBV29-1; TCRdb proposes TRBD1, but this gene call is untestable without DNA. Germline V gene lookup returns CDR1 SQVTM and CDR2 ANQGSEA. The CDR3 is 13 residues long. CDR3 sequence: CSVVLGAHLEAFF. Based on the CDR3 plus reference TRBV29-1 and TRBJ1-1, the full variable domain is SAVISQKPSRDICQRGTSLTIQCQVDSQVTMMFWYRQQPGQSLTLIATANQGSEATYESGFVIDKFPISRPNLTFSTLTVSNMSPEDSSIYLCSVVLGAHLEAFFGQGTRLTVV.

The chain carries TRBV12-3 or TRBV12-4 and TRBJ1-5; TCRdb calls TRBD1, which cannot be checked without DNA. The CDR3 runs to 16 residues. The CDR3: CASSAKGSKLNQPQHF.

The chain joins TRBV6-9 to TRBJ2-1; the D call from TCRdb, TRBD1, cannot be confirmed without DNA. The CDR3 runs 16 residues. CDR1 MNHGY and CDR2 SVAAGI come from the germline V gene. CDR3 loop: CASRLDPFEPYNEQFF.

This CDR3 reads CASRSTTVGSYNEQFF. The V call is TRBV7-9, the J call TRBJ2-1. The V gene's germline CDR1 is SEHNR and CDR2 FQNEAQ (reference sequence). CDR3 length: 16 residues.

The CDR3: CSARDFRSRGLIYEQYF. The chain employs TRBV20-1 and TRBJ2-7; the D call from TCRdb, TRBD1, cannot be confirmed without DNA. The length of the CDR3 is 17 residues. Germline V CDR1 and CDR2: DFQATT, SNEGSKA (reference sequence).

The gene calls are TRBV9 and TRBJ2-7. From germline, CDR1 is SGDLS and CDR2 YYNGEE. This CDR3 has 15 residues. The CDR3 loop reads CASSVSPRSTYEQYF.

The rearrangement joins TRBV29-1 to TRBJ1-2; TCRdb picks TRBD1, but there is no DNA to check that call. This CDR3 comprises 15 residues. CDR1 is SQVTM and CDR2 is ANQGSEA in the germline V gene. CDR3 loop: CSVENEGEPNYGYTF.

The rearrangement links TRBV6-5 to TRBJ2-7. There are 14 residues in the CDR3. Germline values: CDR1 MNHEY, CDR2 SVGAGI. CDR3 sequence reads: CASSYRVLGYEQYF.

V is TRBV28 and J is TRBJ2-2; TCRdb's D gene call, TRBD1, goes unchecked for lack of DNA. This CDR3 has 15 amino acids. CDR1 is MDHEN, CDR2 SYDVKM, per germline. The CDR3: CASSVPRDAVFELFF.

This chain links TRBV28 with TRBJ1-1; the D gene TCRdb calls, TRBD1, cannot be checked with no DNA. The CDR3 runs to 16 residues. Germline V gene data show CDR1 as MDHEN and CDR2 as SYDVKM. The CDR3 loop is CASSFRQGAFYAEAFF.

The J gene is TRBJ2-3, the V gene TRBV21-1. TRBV21-1 is termed a pseudogene. The CDR3 totals 16 residues. The CDR3 loop is CASSKGKETLRNTQYF.

The V gene is TRBV29-1, the J gene TRBJ2-5; TCRdb reports TRBD1, a call that lacks DNA to check it against. This CDR3 has 14 amino acids. The germline V gene encodes CDR1 SQVTM and CDR2 ANQGSEA. The chain's CDR3 is CSVEAGDGKETQYF. The complete variable domain, with remaining parts taken from reference TRBV29-1 and TRBJ2-5, reads SAVISQKPSRDICQRGTSLTIQCQVDSQVTMMFWYRQQPGQSLTLIATANQGSEATYESGFVIDKFPISRPNLTFSTLTVSNMSPEDSSIYLCSVEAGDGKETQYFGPGTRLLVL.

The chain recombines TRBV20-1 with TRBJ2-7; the TCRdb D gene call, TRBD1, has no DNA to confirm it. CDR1 DFQATT and CDR2 SNEGSKA come from the germline V gene (reference sequence). This CDR3 region has 14 residues. The chain's CDR3 is CSATGRGGTYEQYF.

CDR3 sequence: CSATDGNSPLHF. This chain connects TRBV20-1 to TRBJ1-6. The CDR3 covers 12 residues. CDR1 and CDR2 from the germline V gene are DFQATT and SNEGSKA (reference sequence).

The rearrangement links TRBV15 to TRBJ2-5; the TCRdb call, TRBD2, lacks DNA for checking. Germline V gene lookup returns CDR1 LNHNV and CDR2 YYDKDF (reference sequence). This CDR3 comprises 15 residues. The CDR3 spells CATSRTSGGQETQYF. Together with reference TRBV15 and TRBJ2-5, the CDR3 gives the full variable domain: DAMVIQNPRYQVTQFGKPVTLSCSQTLNHNVMYWYQQKSSQAPKLLFHYYDKDFNNEADTPDNFQSRRPNTSFCFLDIRSPGLGDTAMYLCATSRTSGGQETQYFGPGTRLLVL.